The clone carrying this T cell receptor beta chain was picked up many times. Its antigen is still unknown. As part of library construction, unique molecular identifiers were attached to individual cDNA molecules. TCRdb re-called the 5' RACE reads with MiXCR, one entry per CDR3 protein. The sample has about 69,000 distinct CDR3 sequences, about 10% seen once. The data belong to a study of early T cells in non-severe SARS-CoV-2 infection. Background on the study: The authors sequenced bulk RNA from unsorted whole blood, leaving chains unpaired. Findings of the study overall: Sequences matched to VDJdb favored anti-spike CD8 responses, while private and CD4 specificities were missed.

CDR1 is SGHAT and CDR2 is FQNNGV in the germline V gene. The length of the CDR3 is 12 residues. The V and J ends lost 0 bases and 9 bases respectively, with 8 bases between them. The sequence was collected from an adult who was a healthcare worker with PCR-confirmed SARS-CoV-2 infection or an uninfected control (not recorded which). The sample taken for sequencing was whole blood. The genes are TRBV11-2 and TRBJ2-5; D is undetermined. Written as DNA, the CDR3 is TGTGCCAGCAGCTTAGATCACCAGCCCCAGTACTTC. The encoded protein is CASSLDHQPQYF.